Shown below are 8 T cell receptor beta chains from a single sample sequenced in a study of blood T cell repertoires in COVID-19. Assay: immunoSEQ multiplex PCR; the TCRdb copy retains only in-frame clones and omits some. Of about 170,000 clones detected, roughly 86% appear once; the ten largest clones hold 0.45% to 0.6%. Sequenced sample: peripheral blood. These receptors all stem from a man in his fifties or sixties with COVID-19, enrolled during active disease.

The chain links TRBV10-3 to TRBJ2-1; D not resolved. The CDR3 covers 13 residues. Trimming took 6 bases from V and 6 from J, leaving 12 bases between them. Germline CDR1 reads ENHRY; CDR2 reads SYGVKD. The CDR3: CAISRSQRNEQFF. For the CDR3, the DNA is TGTGCCATCAGCCGAAGTCAGCGCAATGAGCAGTTCTTC.

The rearrangement links TRBV6-5 to TRBJ2-2; no firm D call. The length of the CDR3 is 15 residues. Looked up from germline, CDR1 is MNHEY and CDR2 is SVGAGI. Trimming removed 0 bases at V and 1 base at J, with 6 bases between. Written as DNA, the CDR3 is TGTGCCAGCAGTTACTCCAGACAGAACACCGGGGAGCTGTTTTTT. Its protein is CASSYSRQNTGELFF.

The J gene is TRBJ2-7, the V gene TRBV7-8; D possibly corresponds to TRBD2 (6 bases). This CDR3 region has 14 residues. The ends were cut back, 5 bases at V and 6 bases at J, with 17 bases in the middle. Per the germline V gene, CDR1 is SGHVS and CDR2 is FQNEAQ. CDR3 DNA: TGTGCCAGCAGCACTGGTGGACTGCGGGGCGAGCAGTACTTC. It specifies CASSTGGLRGEQYF.

V is TRBV5-8 and J is TRBJ2-1; TRBD1 agrees at 9 bases. Germline V lookup: CDR1 SGHTS, CDR2 YDEGEE. V lost 5 bases to trimming and J lost 5 bases; unmatched junction nucleotides: 11. The CDR3 extends over 16 amino acids. In nucleotides, the CDR3 is TGTGCCAGCAGATCAGGGACAGGGCCTATTAACAATGAGCAGTTCTTC. Translating gives CASRSGTGPINNEQFF.

The gene calls are TRBV12-3 or TRBV12-4 and TRBJ1-2; the D is unclear. Trimming left V 3 bases short and J 8 bases short, with 10 bases between. The CDR3 runs to 12 residues. CDR3 DNA: TGTGCCAGCAGTTTTTCGGGAGCCGGCTACACCTTC. The encoded protein is CASSFSGAGYTF.

In regard to this clone: The same CDR3 arises from other DNA sequences in this sample as well. The chain combines TRBV2 with TRBJ2-3, with D perhaps TRBD1 (6 bases). V lost 4 bases to trimming and J lost 0 bases, with 8 bases between them. Germline CDR1 is SNHLY and CDR2 is FYNNEI. The CDR3 totals 14 residues. The CDR3 DNA follows: TGTGCCAGCAGTGGCCAGGGGAGCACAGATACGCAGTATTTT. Protein product: CASSGQGSTDTQYF.

The J gene is TRBJ2-2, the V gene TRBV9; 8 bases map to TRBD2. The CDR3 extends over 16 amino acids. Germline CDR1 SGDLS, CDR2 YYNGEE. V lost 4 bases and J lost 8; bases outside the gene matches: 13. CDR3 nucleotides: TGTGCCAGCAGCCCAACTAGCGGAAGCTTCGGGGGGGAGCTGTTTTTT. This encodes CASSPTSGSFGGELFF.

This clone is a singleton in its sample. The rearrangement joins TRBV6-5 to TRBJ1-2; D is unresolved. V was shortened by 5 bases and J by 1 base, with 14 bases between the two germline ends. Germline CDR1 and CDR2: MNHEY and SVGAGI. CDR3 length equals 15 residues. CDR3 amino acids: CASSPTTANNYGYTF. CDR3 coding DNA: TGTGCCAGCAGTCCCACAACAGCCAATAACTATGGCTACACCTTC.